The source of this T cell receptor (beta chain) is a study of regulatory T cells in long-lasting Graves disease. This clonotype was detected many times. This sample's time point: newly diagnosed GD, antithyroid drugs for less than 3 months. Generation of the TCR library employed RNA extracted from PBMCs. The TCR beta library used iRepertoire HTBI primers with Arm-PCR amplification of CDR3. Each CDR3 protein is one row after TCRdb ran MiXCR on the multiplex PCR reads. The sample holds 350,000 to 550,000 distinct CDR3 sequences, about 16% seen once. Looked up from germline, CDR1 is LGHNA and CDR2 is YNFKEQ. The length of the CDR3 is 15 residues. V gave up 0 bases and J gave up 8 bases, with 16 bases separating them. These same records also appear under a second study, on T cells in Graves' hyperthyroidism and ophthalmopathy.

The chain couples TRBV4-2 to TRBJ1-2; D is undetermined. The source was peripheral blood mononuclear cells (PBMCs), collected at new diagnosis, from a patient treated with antithyroid drugs. The clonotype comes from a young woman with Graves disease. CDR3 loop: CASSQDSFGLGGYTF. Written as DNA, the CDR3 is TGTGCCAGCAGCCAAGATTCCTTCGGGTTGGGGGGCTACACCTTC.